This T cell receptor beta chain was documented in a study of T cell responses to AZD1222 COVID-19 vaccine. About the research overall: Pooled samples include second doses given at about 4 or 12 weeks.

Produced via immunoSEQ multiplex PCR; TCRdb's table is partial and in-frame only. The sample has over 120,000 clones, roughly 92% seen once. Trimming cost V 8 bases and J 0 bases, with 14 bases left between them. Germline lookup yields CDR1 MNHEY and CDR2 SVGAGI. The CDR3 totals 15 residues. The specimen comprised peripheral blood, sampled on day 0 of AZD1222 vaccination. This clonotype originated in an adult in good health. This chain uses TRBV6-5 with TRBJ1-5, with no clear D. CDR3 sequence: CASLRPGYSNQPQHF. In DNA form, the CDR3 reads TGTGCCAGCCTTAGACCAGGTTATAGCAATCAGCCCCAGCATTTT.